Each of the 30 T cell receptor beta chains below was sequenced from the same sample in a study of blood T cell repertoires in COVID-19. TCRdb's copy holds only in-frame clones and misses some; the assay was immunoSEQ multiplex PCR. The table has 150,000 to 200,000 clones, about 78% seen once; the top ten hold roughly 9.4%. Input material: peripheral blood. These receptors all come from a woman aged 45-60 years with active or convalescent COVID-19.

CDR3 protein: CASSPGTGGTYEQYF. The CDR3 DNA is TGTGCCAGCAGCCCAGGGACAGGGGGGACCTACGAGCAGTACTTC. The rearrangement joins TRBV11-1 to TRBJ2-7, with TRBD1 identical over 11 bases. The CDR3 spans 15 residues. Germline CDR1 and CDR2: SGHAT and FQDESV (reference sequence). Trimming removed 5 bases from V and 2 bases from J; junction bases left unmatched: 5.

The J gene is TRBJ1-2, the V gene TRBV29-1, with TRBD1 identical over 8 bases. CDR1 and CDR2 from the germline V gene are SQVTM and ANQGSEA. This CDR3 is built from 13 residues. V trimming: 4 bases; J trimming: 4 bases; junction bases outside the gene matches: 5. The CDR3 nucleotides are TGCAGCGTTGCGACAGGGGATGGCTATGGCTACACCTTC. It translates to CSVATGDGYGYTF.

In its sample, this clone was seen once. The chain couples TRBV4-2 to TRBJ1-3, with no clear D. Deletions cut 0 bases from V and 1 base from J, with 10 bases between. CDR1 LGHNA and CDR2 YNFKEQ come from the germline V gene. The CDR3 is made up of 16 amino acids. CDR3 nucleotide sequence: TGTGCCAGCAGCCAAGAAGCGGAAACGTCTGGAAACACCATATATTTT. Translation: CASSQEAETSGNTIYF.

CDR3 protein: CASSDPLGYVTDEQYF. The CDR3 DNA follows: TGTGCCAGCAGCGACCCACTCGGGTATGTAACCGACGAGCAGTACTTC. V and J are TRBV7-9 and TRBJ2-7; D call uncertain. The CDR3 length is 16 residues. V was cut by 5 bases and J by 5 bases, with 22 bases left in between. CDR1 and CDR2 (germline): SEHNR, FQNEAQ (reference sequence).

The chain has TRBV2 and TRBJ2-2; TRBD1 is a possible D gene (6 bases). The germline V gene has CDR1 SNHLY and CDR2 FYNNEI. Trimming took off 8 bases at V and 0 bases at J, with 16 bases between the two ends. The CDR3 spans 16 residues. The CDR3, as DNA: TGTGCCAGCGGCCAACGACAGGATCCGAACACCGGGGAGCTGTTTTTT. As protein: CASGQRQDPNTGELFF. Full variable domain (outside the CDR3, taken from reference TRBV2 and TRBJ2-2): EPEVTQTPSHQVTQMGQEVILRCVPISNHLYFYWYRQILGQKVEFLVSFYNNEISEKSEIFDDQFSVERPDGSNFTLKIRSTKLEDSAMYFCASGQRQDPNTGELFFGEGSRLTVL.

The gene calls are TRBV19 and TRBJ2-1, with TRBD1 as a possible D gene (5 bases). The CDR3 has 14 amino acids. From germline, CDR1 is LNHDA and CDR2 SQIVND (reference sequence). Between the trimmed V and J ends, which lost 3 bases and 3 bases, there was a span of 9 bases. CDR3: CASSIGRVYNEQFF. The DNA of the CDR3 is TGTGCCAGTAGTATCGGCAGGGTCTACAATGAGCAGTTCTTC.

The chain uses TRBV19 and TRBJ1-2; a possible D gene is TRBD1 (5 bases). This CDR3 comprises 13 residues. With 7 bases removed from V and 5 bases from J, the gap between germline ends came to 14 bases. CDR1 is LNHDA and CDR2 is SQIVND in the germline V gene (reference sequence). CDR3 DNA sequence: TGTGCCAGTACTCTCAGGGAAAATTATGGCTACACCTTC. Amino acid sequence: CASTLRENYGYTF.

The chain recombines TRBV2 with TRBJ1-4, with 7 bases identical to TRBD1. This CDR3 is built from 13 residues. Trimming took 6 bases from V and 5 from J; bases not matched to a gene: 3. CDR1 and CDR2 (germline): SNHLY, FYNNEI. The CDR3 loop is CASRTGVNEKLFF. The CDR3 DNA follows: TGTGCCAGCAGAACAGGGGTCAATGAAAAACTGTTTTTT.

The gene calls are TRBV5-6 and TRBJ2-7, with 7 nucleotides matching TRBD1. Germline assignment: CDR1 SGHDT and CDR2 YYEEEE. This CDR3 is built from 15 residues. J gave up 1 base and V 2 bases, and 6 bases lay outside the gene matches. CDR3 amino acids: CASSLSGTASYEQYF. For the CDR3, the DNA is TGTGCCAGCAGCTTATCCGGGACAGCATCCTACGAGCAGTACTTC.

The V and J genes are TRBV27 and TRBJ1-1, with a weak D call TRBD1 (5 bases). Germline CDR1 and CDR2: MNHEY and SMNVEV (reference sequence). The CDR3 sequence is 13 residues long. V shed 3 bases and J shed 4 bases, with 9 bases lying between them. The CDR3 nucleotides read TGTGCCAGCAGTTTCAGCCAGGGCACTGAAGCTTTCTTT. It specifies CASSFSQGTEAFF.

The V call is TRBV5-1, the J call TRBJ2-2; 10 bases agree with TRBD2. The CDR3 loop spans 17 amino acids. Trimming removed 4 bases from V and 3 bases from J; junction bases left unmatched: 9. The V gene's germline CDR1 is SGHRS and CDR2 YFSETQ. In DNA, the CDR3 is TGCGCCAGCAGCCTCCCTCTAGCGGGGGCCTACACCGGGGAGCTGTTTTTT. It encodes CASSLPLAGAYTGELFF. Looking up the rest from reference TRBV5-1 and TRBJ2-2 gives the full variable domain: KAGVTQTPRYLIKTRGQQVTLSCSPISGHRSVSWYQQTPGQGLQFLFEYFSETQRNKGNFPGRFSGRQFSNSRSEMNVSTLELGDSALYLCASSLPLAGAYTGELFFGEGSRLTVL.

This clone was observed a single time. V and J are TRBV9 and TRBJ2-7, with TRBD2 matching over 11 bases. The germline gives CDR1 SGDLS, CDR2 YYNGEE. The CDR3 loop spans 14 amino acids. The junction had 5 bases not matched to a gene; V was cut back by 3 bases and J by 6 bases. The CDR3 protein is CASSGTSGFGEQYF. The CDR3 bases are TGTGCCAGCAGCGGGACTAGCGGGTTTGGCGAGCAGTACTTC.

V is TRBV29-1 and J is TRBJ1-2; D unresolved. CDR1 and CDR2 from the germline V gene are SQVTM and ANQGSEA. The CDR3 is made up of 11 amino acids. Trimming took off 6 bases at V and 1 base at J, with 6 bases between the two ends. For the CDR3, the DNA is TGCAGCGTAGGGAGTAACTATGGCTACACCTTC. Translation: CSVGSNYGYTF.

The gene calls are TRBV19 and TRBJ1-2, with TRBD1 matching over 10 bases. V lost 5 bases, J lost 2 bases, and 8 bases stayed unmatched. Germline V lookup: CDR1 LNHDA, CDR2 SQIVND (reference sequence). The CDR3 loop spans 16 amino acids. Here the CDR3 reads CASSDWLDRGNYGYTF. CDR3 nucleotides: TGTGCCAGTAGTGATTGGTTGGACAGGGGGAACTATGGCTACACCTTC.

Only one count was recorded for this clone. The chain's CDR3 is CASSQEGPGQSPYGYTF. CDR3 sequence (DNA): TGCGCCAGCAGCCAAGAGGGACCGGGACAGAGTCCTTATGGCTACACCTTC. The chain links TRBV4-3 to TRBJ1-2; 7 bases are shared with TRBD1. The CDR3 totals 17 residues. Per germline, CDR1 LGHNA and CDR2 YSLEER. Trimming cost V 0 bases and J 5 bases; bases outside gene matches: 12.

The chain recombines TRBV6-5 with TRBJ1-5, with D hard to call. The germline V gene encodes CDR1 MNHEY and CDR2 SVGAGI. V was shortened by 6 bases and J by 4 bases, with 10 bases between the two germline ends. This CDR3 has 13 residues. The CDR3 spells CASRLTSNQPQHF. The DNA of the CDR3 is TGTGCCAGCAGGCTGACATCTAATCAGCCCCAGCATTTT.

This sequence joins TRBV6-2 or TRBV6-3 and TRBJ2-1, with D maybe TRBD2 (5 bases). This CDR3 contains 14 residues. Trimming took off 2 bases at V and 9 bases at J, with 14 bases between the two ends. Germline V lookup: CDR1 MNHEY, CDR2 SVGEGT. This CDR3 reads CASSYGLALGEQFF. CDR3 nucleotide sequence: TGTGCCAGCAGTTACGGGCTAGCTCTGGGTGAGCAGTTCTTC.

The J gene is TRBJ1-4, the V gene TRBV5-6; TRBD1 agrees at 8 bases. V was pared by 3 bases and J by 0 bases, with 10 bases of the junction left unmatched. The CDR3 extends over 18 amino acids. In germline, CDR1 is SGHDT, CDR2 YYEEEE. The CDR3 DNA reads as TGTGCCAGCAGCTCTTGGACAGGGAGTTATACAACTAATGAAAAACTGTTTTTT. Its protein is CASSSWTGSYTTNEKLFF.

Concerning this clone: Other DNA sequences in the sample encode the same CDR3. This CDR3 reads CASSPRQGRNTEAFF. CDR3 bases: TGTGCCAGCTCACCAAGACAGGGCCGGAACACTGAAGCTTTCTTT. This chain connects TRBV18 to TRBJ1-1, with 7 bases aligning to TRBD1. From germline, CDR1 is KGHSH and CDR2 LQKENI. The CDR3 loop spans 15 amino acids. The V and J ends lost 2 bases and 1 base, in that order; junction bases with no gene match: 4.

The rearrangement joins TRBV7-9 to TRBJ2-3, with unresolved D. Germline CDR1 reads SEHNR; CDR2 reads FQNEAQ (reference sequence). The CDR3 runs 14 residues. The V end lost 4 bases, the J end lost 0 bases, and 8 bases lay between the germline ends. Here the CDR3 reads CASSSRLSTDTQYF. CDR3 coding DNA: TGTGCCAGCAGCTCTAGACTGAGCACAGATACGCAGTATTTT.

The chain joins TRBV18 to TRBJ1-1, with a possible D match to TRBD1 (5 bases). With 6 bases removed from V and 4 bases from J, the gap between germline ends came to 15 bases. There are 14 residues in the CDR3. Germline CDR1 reads KGHSH; CDR2 reads LQKENI. The DNA for the CDR3 is TGTGCCAGCTCCACCTATGGGGCAGGCACTGAAGCTTTCTTT. Residues: CASSTYGAGTEAFF.

The chain has TRBV5-1 and TRBJ2-3; 10 bases map to TRBD1. Germline V gene lookup returns CDR1 SGHRS and CDR2 YFSETQ. V gave up 2 bases and J gave up 0 bases; unmatched junction bases: 3. The CDR3 has 16 amino acids. Here the CDR3 DNA reads TGCGCCAGCAGCTTAGACAGGGGGCGAAGCACAGATACGCAGTATTTT. Encoded protein: CASSLDRGRSTDTQYF.

The chain joins TRBV19 to TRBJ1-5; D perhaps matches TRBD1 (5 bases). CDR3 length: 14 residues. Trimming cost V 5 bases and J 6 bases, with 14 bases left between them. The germline CDR1 and CDR2 sequences are LNHDA and SQIVND (reference sequence). The CDR3 protein is CASSGGFGSQPQHF. In DNA form, the CDR3 reads TGTGCCAGTAGTGGGGGGTTCGGGTCTCAGCCCCAGCATTTT.

Comments on this clone: The sample contains more than one DNA sequence encoding this CDR3. The genes are TRBV7-2 and TRBJ2-5, with 7 bases matching TRBD2. After removal of 3 bases from V and 1 base from J, the junction contained 2 bases not matched to a gene. The V gene's germline CDR1 is SGHTA and CDR2 FQGNSA. The CDR3 consists of 14 residues. Here the CDR3 DNA reads TGTGCCAGCAGCTTGGGGGGGTCCCAAGAGACCCAGTACTTC. Protein sequence: CASSLGGSQETQYF. The entire variable domain, with the rest obtained from reference TRBV7-2 and TRBJ2-5, is as follows: GAGVSQSPSNKVTEKGKDVELRCDPISGHTALYWYRQSLGQGLEFLIYFQGNSAPDKSGLPSDRFSAERTGGSVSTLTIQRTQQEDSAVYLCASSLGGSQETQYFGPGTRLLVL.

This chain joins TRBV28 and TRBJ1-4, with D perhaps TRBD1 (5 bases). The CDR3 is 15 residues long. Per the germline V gene, CDR1 is MDHEN and CDR2 is SYDVKM. The ends were cut back, 5 bases at V and 5 bases at J, with 15 bases in the middle. CDR3 residues: CASSPRAGPNEKLFF. The DNA of the CDR3 is TGTGCCAGCAGTCCACGAGCAGGGCCGAATGAAAAACTGTTTTTT.

The gene calls are TRBV6-6 and TRBJ1-3, with 10 bases lining up with TRBD1. Trimming at V came to 6 bases and at J to 6 bases, leaving 8 bases not matched to a gene. CDR3 length: 15 residues. The germline gives CDR1 MNHNY, CDR2 SVGAGI (reference sequence). The DNA of the CDR3 is TGTGCCAGCAGGGCCTGGGGGACAGGGGAAAACACCATATATTTT. It yields the protein CASRAWGTGENTIYF.

V is TRBV28 and J is TRBJ2-3; 11 nucleotides line up with TRBD2. This CDR3 comprises 16 residues. Trimming took 6 bases from V and 4 from J; bases not matched to a gene: 9. Germline-derived CDR1 and CDR2 are MDHEN and SYDVKM. The CDR3 loop reads CASSPTSGIPPDTQYF. The CDR3 coding sequence is TGTGCCAGCAGCCCGACTAGCGGGATTCCCCCAGATACGCAGTATTTT.

The chain couples TRBV10-1 to TRBJ1-4; no reliable D call. Per the germline V gene, CDR1 is WNHNN and CDR2 is SYGVQD (reference sequence). The ends were cut back, 2 bases at V and 4 bases at J, with 14 bases in the middle. The length of the CDR3 is 16 residues. CDR3 in DNA: TGCGCCAGCAGTGAGAATAGAACAGCCCATAATGAAAAACTGTTTTTT. Protein sequence: CASSENRTAHNEKLFF.

The chain recombines TRBV12-5 with TRBJ2-7; possibly TRBD2 for D (5 bases). The CDR3 loop spans 13 amino acids. Germline assignment: CDR1 LGHNT and CDR2 FRNRAP. The V end lost 3 bases, the J end lost 5 bases, and 11 bases lay between the germline ends. CDR3 amino acids: CASGFTSGDEQYF. In DNA, the CDR3 is TGTGCTAGTGGTTTCACTTCCGGGGACGAGCAGTACTTC.

This chain uses TRBV4-3 with TRBJ1-1; weak D call: TRBD1 (5 bases). Trimming took 6 bases from V and 0 from J, leaving 8 bases between them. In germline, CDR1 is LGHNA, CDR2 YSLEER. The CDR3 extends over 13 amino acids. The CDR3 spells CASRRQLNTEAFF. CDR3 sequence (DNA): TGCGCCAGCAGGCGACAGTTGAACACTGAAGCTTTCTTT.